The next 10 T cell receptor beta chains were all read from a single sample in a study of CD8+ T cells in alopecia areata. Once RNA had been extracted, it was reverse transcribed into cDNA to act as the sequencing template. The repertoire was sequenced with immunoSEQ multiplex PCR; TCRdb's copy has only in-frame clones and lacks some. This sample yields 100,000 to 150,000 clones, of which roughly 50% are seen a single time; 15% to 20% belongs to the top ten. Sequences were derived from CD8+ T cells sorted from blood, sampled at week 0. These receptors all stem from a human donor with alopecia areata.

This clone came up a few times. The genes are TRBV27 and TRBJ1-3; no definite D call. Trimming left V 3 bases short and J 0 bases short, with 6 bases between. This CDR3 is 14 amino acids long. Germline V gives CDR1 MNHEY, CDR2 SMNVEV (reference sequence). The CDR3 sequence is CASSLAVSGNTIYF. CDR3 coding DNA: TGTGCCAGCAGTTTGGCAGTCTCTGGAAACACCATATATTTT.

In this sample, this clone turned up a few times. This chain links TRBV7-6 with TRBJ2-1; 9 positions agree with TRBD1. Trimming at V came to 2 bases and at J to 8 bases, leaving 10 bases not matched to a gene. The CDR3 runs to 16 residues. The germline CDR1 and CDR2 sequences are SGHVS and FNYEAQ. As DNA, the CDR3 is TGTGCCAGCAGCTTATACTCCGGGGGACAGGGACATGAGCAGTTCTTC. This sequence encodes CASSLYSGGQGHEQFF.

This sequence joins TRBV13 and TRBJ1-4; D gene ambiguous. Between the trimmed V and J ends, which lost 1 base and 12 bases, there was a span of 6 bases. Per germline, CDR1 PRHDT and CDR2 FYEKMQ (reference sequence). The CDR3 extends over 11 amino acids. Here the CDR3 DNA reads TGTGCCAGCAGCTTAGCTGGGGAACTGTTTTTT. Amino acids: CASSLAGELFF.

The chain links TRBV30 to TRBJ2-7; D perhaps matches TRBD2 (6 bases). CDR1 is GTSNPN and CDR2 is SVGIG in the germline V gene (reference sequence). Trimming left V 6 bases short and J 4 bases short, with 16 bases between. The CDR3 runs to 13 residues. The CDR3 sequence is CACSPAGSYEQYF. DNA for the CDR3: TGTGCCTGCTCCCCTGCGGGGTCGTACGAGCAGTACTTC.

The V and J genes are TRBV29-1 and TRBJ1-2; no reliable D call. The CDR3 has 14 residues. Trimming removed 0 bases at V and 4 bases at J, with 12 bases between. The germline gives CDR1 SQVTM, CDR2 ANQGSEA. The CDR3, as DNA: TGCAGCGTTGAAGAACCAGAGGAGGGCTATGGCTACACCTTC. The encoded protein is CSVEEPEEGYGYTF.

This clone has more than one count but fewer than ten. V gene TRBV7-2 combines with J gene TRBJ1-1, with 9 nucleotides matching TRBD1. Germline V gives CDR1 SGHTA, CDR2 FQGNSA. V was clipped by 4 bases and J by 5 bases; unmatched bases: 8. The CDR3 runs 15 residues. As DNA, the CDR3 is TGTGCCAGCAGCTCCAAACCGACAGGGGGGACTGAAGCTTTCTTT. Its protein product is CASSSKPTGGTEAFF.

The chain carries TRBV7-9 and TRBJ1-1; no clear D gene. Germline CDR1 is SEHNR and CDR2 is FQNEAQ (reference sequence). Trimming stripped 4 bases from V and 6 bases from J, with 3 bases between. This CDR3 region has 10 residues. DNA for the CDR3: TGTGCCAGCAGCTCTTCTGAAGCTTTCTTT. Its protein is CASSSSEAFF.

This clone has a handful of counts. The chain joins TRBV4-1 to TRBJ1-4; 7 nucleotides match TRBD1. Trimming took 0 bases from V and 4 from J; bases not matched to a gene: 5. The CDR3 contains 16 residues. The germline gives CDR1 MGHRA, CDR2 YSYEKL. In DNA, the CDR3 is TGCGCCAGCAGCCAAGAAGTTCCAGGGGGTAATGAAAAACTGTTTTTT. Encoded protein: CASSQEVPGGNEKLFF.

The chain couples TRBV7-3 to TRBJ2-5; a weak D match, TRBD2 (6 bases). The assigned J gene may be wrong: the sequence end matches TRBJ2-7 better. CDR3 length: 13 residues. Germline values: CDR1 SGHTA, CDR2 FQGTGA. The CDR3, as DNA: TGTGCCAGCAGCCAAGGAGCGGGTTACGAGCAGTACTTC. Translating it yields CASSQGAGYEQYF.

The V call is TRBV7-3, the J call TRBJ1-1; TRBD1 aligns across 7 bases. Germline V CDR1 and CDR2: SGHTA, FQGTGA. The length of the CDR3 is 18 residues. Trimming at V came to 2 bases and at J to 1 base, leaving 13 bases not matched to a gene. Here the CDR3 DNA reads TGTGCCAGCAGCTTATCAGTCGAACAAGGGGGCCCGAACACTGAAGCTTTCTTT. Its protein is CASSLSVEQGGPNTEAFF.